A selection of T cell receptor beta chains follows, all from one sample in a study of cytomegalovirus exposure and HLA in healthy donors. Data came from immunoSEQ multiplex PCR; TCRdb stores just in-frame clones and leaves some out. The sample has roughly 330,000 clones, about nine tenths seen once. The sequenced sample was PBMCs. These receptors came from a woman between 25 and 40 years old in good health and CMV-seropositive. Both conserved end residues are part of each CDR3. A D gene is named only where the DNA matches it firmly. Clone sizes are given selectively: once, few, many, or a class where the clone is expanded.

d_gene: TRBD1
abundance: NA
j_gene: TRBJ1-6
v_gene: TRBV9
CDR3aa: CASGQGNSPLHF
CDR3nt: TGTGCCAGCGGACAGGGCAATTCACCCCTCCACTTT

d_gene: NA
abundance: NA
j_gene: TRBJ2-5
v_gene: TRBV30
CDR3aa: CAWSVQQGQTQYF
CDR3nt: TGTGCCTGGAGTGTACAGCAGGGACAGACCCAGTACTTC

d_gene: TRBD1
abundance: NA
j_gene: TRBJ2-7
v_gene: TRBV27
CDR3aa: CASSQGVSEQYF
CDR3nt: TGTGCCAGCAGCCAGGGGGTCTCCGAGCAGTACTTC

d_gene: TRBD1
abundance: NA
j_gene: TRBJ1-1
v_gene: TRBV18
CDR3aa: CASSQRQGGEAFF
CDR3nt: TGTGCCAGCTCACAGCGACAGGGTGGAGAAGCTTTCTTT

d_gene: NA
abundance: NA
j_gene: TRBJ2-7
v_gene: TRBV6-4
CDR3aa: CASAKEATYEQYF
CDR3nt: TGTGCCAGCGCTAAGGAAGCCACCTACGAGCAGTACTTC

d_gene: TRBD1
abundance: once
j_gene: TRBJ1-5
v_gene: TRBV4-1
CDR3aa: CASSHGQGAAQPQHF
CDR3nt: TGCGCCAGCAGCCACGGACAGGGGGCGGCACAGCCCCAGCATTTT

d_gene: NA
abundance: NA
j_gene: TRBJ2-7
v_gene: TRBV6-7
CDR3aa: CASSYFYEQYF
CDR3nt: TGTGCCAGCAGTTATTTCTACGAGCAGTACTTC

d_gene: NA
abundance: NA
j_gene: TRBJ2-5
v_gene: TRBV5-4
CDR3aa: CASSSPRTEGTQYF
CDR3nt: TGTGCCAGCAGCTCGCCACGGACGGAGGGGACCCAGTACTTC

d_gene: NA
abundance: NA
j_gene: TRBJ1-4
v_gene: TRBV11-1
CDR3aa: CASSSGLEATNEKLFF
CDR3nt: TGTGCCAGCAGCTCGGGGTTGGAGGCGACTAATGAAAAACTGTTTTTT

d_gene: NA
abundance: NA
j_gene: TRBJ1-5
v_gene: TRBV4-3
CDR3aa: CASSQKVSNQPQHF
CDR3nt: TGCGCCAGCAGCCAGAAGGTTAGCAATCAGCCCCAGCATTTT

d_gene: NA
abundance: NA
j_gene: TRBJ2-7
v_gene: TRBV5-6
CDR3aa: CASSRGDYEQYF
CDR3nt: TGTGCCAGCAGCCGTGGGGACTACGAGCAGTACTTC

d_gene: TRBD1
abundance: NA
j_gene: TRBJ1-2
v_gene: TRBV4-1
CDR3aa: CASSQDPGGNYGYTF
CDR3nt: TGCGCCAGCAGCCAAGACCCAGGGGGGAACTATGGCTACACCTTC

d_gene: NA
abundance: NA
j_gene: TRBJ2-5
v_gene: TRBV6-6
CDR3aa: CASSIGQRGQETQYF
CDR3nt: TGTGCCAGCAGTATAGGGCAAAGGGGGCAAGAGACCCAGTACTTC

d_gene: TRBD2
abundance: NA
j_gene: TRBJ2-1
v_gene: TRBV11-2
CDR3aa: CASSSQTSGRANEQFF
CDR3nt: TGTGCCAGCAGCTCCCAGACTAGCGGGAGGGCCAATGAGCAGTTCTTC

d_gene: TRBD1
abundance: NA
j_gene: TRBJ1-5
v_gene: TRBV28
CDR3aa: CASSWDRVNNQPQHF
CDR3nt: TGTGCCAGCAGTTGGGACAGGGTAAACAATCAGCCCCAGCATTTT

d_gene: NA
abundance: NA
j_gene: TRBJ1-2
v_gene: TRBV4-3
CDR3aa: CASSQDSAFPTYGYTF
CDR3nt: TGCGCCAGCAGCCAAGATTCAGCCTTTCCCACCTATGGCTACACCTTC

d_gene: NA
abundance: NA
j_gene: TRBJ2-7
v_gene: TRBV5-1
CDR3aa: CASSSPSSYEQYF
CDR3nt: TGCGCCAGCAGCTCCCCCAGCTCCTACGAGCAGTACTTC

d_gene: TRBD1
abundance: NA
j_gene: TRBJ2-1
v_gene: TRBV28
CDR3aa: CASSSLKGQWYNEQFF
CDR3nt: TGTGCCAGCAGTTCATTAAAGGGACAGTGGTACAATGAGCAGTTCTTC